The T cell receptor beta chain under discussion was sequenced for a study of T cell responses to AZD1222 COVID-19 vaccine. About this clone: Other DNA sequences from this sample encode an identical CDR3 as well.

Germline V lookup: CDR1 SGHTA, CDR2 FQGNSA. V was pared by 0 bases and J by 5 bases, with 7 bases between. The CDR3 extends over 13 amino acids. Data came from immunoSEQ multiplex PCR; TCRdb stores just in-frame clones and leaves some out. The sample holds 150,000 to 200,000 clones; 88% are singletons and the top ten take around 6%. The clonotype originates from an adult in good health. The sample here was peripheral blood, taken on day 0 of AZD1222 vaccination. The chain couples TRBV7-2 to TRBJ1-2; D is unclear. Here the CDR3 reads CASSLAQGYGYTF. The DNA for the CDR3 is TGTGCCAGCAGCTTAGCGCAAGGGTATGGCTACACCTTC.